This TCR beta chain was documented in a study of blood T cell repertoires in COVID-19. This clone occurred a few times. The CDR3 runs 14 residues. V was clipped by 7 bases and J by 5 bases; unmatched bases: 12. Per germline, CDR1 SGHRS and CDR2 YFSETQ. Clones were read by immunoSEQ multiplex PCR, and TCRdb kept only the in-frame ones, dropping some. The data show tens of thousands of clones, approximately 88% seen once. This receptor was identified in an elderly man with active or convalescent COVID-19. Material: peripheral blood. The rearrangement links TRBV5-1 to TRBJ2-7, with 7 bases identical to TRBD2. CDR3 coding DNA: TGCGCCAGCGGCTCTGCGAGCGGGATCAACGAGCAGTACTTC. It specifies CASGSASGINEQYF.